This TCR beta chain was found in a study of blood T cell repertoires in COVID-19. Overall study: Acute and convalescent COVID-19 samples came from the United States, Italy and Spain. Nucleic acid was either cDNA or gDNA, and it came from T cells, B-cell-depleted T cells, or PBMCs.

Methods used by the authors: Amplification from reference gene primers served as the basis for estimated nucleated cell counts. Sequencing used immunoSEQ multiplex PCR; TCRdb keeps in-frame clones, though not all of them. That table supplies the V and J calls and clone size; D and trimming were determined from the DNA. The top ten hold over 2.5% of the sample, which has 120,000 to 150,000 clones, roughly 85% seen once. Germline V gene lookup returns CDR1 LNHDA and CDR2 SQIVND (reference sequence). The V end was cut by 2 bases, the J end by 3 bases, with 5 bases between. The CDR3 runs to 13 residues. The receptor's source is a man aged 50-60 years with acute or convalescent COVID-19. Material for sequencing was peripheral blood. This chain connects TRBV19 to TRBJ1-5; D is undetermined. The CDR3 DNA is TGTGCCAGTAGTATATCCCTCAATCAGCCCCAGCATTTT. Amino acids: CASSISLNQPQHF.